The T cell receptor beta chain under discussion was sequenced for a study of regulatory T cells in long-lasting Graves disease. To make TCR beta libraries, researchers used iRepertoire HTBI primers and Arm-PCR of CDR3 regions. TCRdb ran MiXCR on the multiplex PCR reads and lists one entry per CDR3 protein. The sample records 500,000 to 800,000 distinct CDR3 sequences, roughly 30% being singletons. The CDR3 runs to 17 residues. Trimming cost V 3 bases and J 1 base; bases outside gene matches: 8. This clonotype was seen at least ten times. The target antigen is unknown. Study findings and constraints: Sharing of public clonotypes was greater in persistent patients (2,741) than in new patients (around 1,000).

Time point: persistent/refractory GD, antithyroid drugs over 5 years with positive TRAb. PBMC-extracted RNA yielded the TCR library. Sequenced material: peripheral blood mononuclear cells (PBMCs), taken when the disease was refractory, from a patient treated with antithyroid drugs. This chain uses TRBV12-3 or TRBV12-4 with TRBJ2-2; 7 bases match TRBD1. This clonotype originated in a female donor with Graves disease. The CDR3 nucleotides are TGTGCCAGCAGTTTCTCACCCCGGGACAGGAACACCGGGGAGCTGTTTTTT. Its protein is CASSFSPRDRNTGELFF.